These 10 T cell receptor beta chains were all obtained from the same sample, sequenced in a study of CD8+ T cells in alopecia areata. Investigators isolated RNA and reverse transcribed it into cDNA to act as the sequencing template. The repertoire was sequenced with immunoSEQ multiplex PCR; TCRdb's copy has only in-frame clones and lacks some. The data show 110,000 or so clones, with roughly 68% seen just once and around 2.7% held by the top ten. The sample consisted of CD4+ T cells sorted from blood. These TCRs come from a human donor in good health.

This clone has only one observation. The chain employs TRBV25-1 and TRBJ1-6; 7 nucleotides line up with TRBD1. The CDR3 totals 15 residues. Germline CDR1 reads MGHDK; CDR2 reads SYGVNS. V lost 4 bases to trimming and J lost 7 bases; unmatched junction nucleotides: 7. The DNA of the CDR3 is TGTGCCAGCAGTGTTACCGGGACAGTAAATTCACCCCTCCACTTT. Translated, it gives CASSVTGTVNSPLHF.

V usage is TRBV6-5 and J usage is TRBJ1-1; D ambiguous. The CDR3 consists of 14 residues. V lost 2 bases and J 0 bases, leaving 7 bases between the germline ends. Germline V gene data show CDR1 as MNHEY and CDR2 as SVGAGI. In DNA form, the CDR3 reads TGTGCCAGCAGTTACGGGAGCCTGAACACTGAAGCTTTCTTT. Translated: CASSYGSLNTEAFF.

The rearrangement joins TRBV29-1 to TRBJ2-4; D ambiguous. Germline CDR1 reads SQVTM; CDR2 reads ANQGSEA. The CDR3 has 11 amino acids. V lost 3 bases, J lost 6 bases, and 6 bases lay in between. This CDR3 is CSVEERNIQYF. The CDR3 region has the DNA TGCAGCGTTGAGGAGCGAAACATTCAGTACTTC.

Details on this clone: No conserved phenylalanine or tryptophan is present at the end of the CDR3, so a read error is the likely explanation. The chain joins TRBV6-5 to TRBJ1-1, with D hard to call. The germline V gene encodes CDR1 MNHEY and CDR2 SVGAGI. This CDR3 is 13 amino acids long. The V gene lost 2 bases and the J gene lost 1 base, with 5 bases spanning the gap. In DNA, the CDR3 is TGTGCCAGCAGTTACGAGTCGAACACTGAAGCTTTCCTT. It codes for CASSYESNTEAFL.

V gene TRBV29-1 combines with J gene TRBJ2-1; the match to TRBD1 covers 10 bases. V dropped 7 bases and J dropped 7; count of bases not matched to a gene: 7. Per germline, CDR1 SQVTM and CDR2 ANQGSEA. The CDR3 consists of 13 residues. CDR3 in DNA: TGCAGCGCAAGACAGGGGGCTATGAATGAGCAGTTCTTC. Amino acids: CSARQGAMNEQFF.

The V gene is TRBV4-1, the J gene TRBJ2-1, with 9 nucleotides matching TRBD2. CDR1 MGHRA and CDR2 YSYEKL come from the germline V gene. CDR3 size: 15 residues. Germline trimming cut 1 base from V and 9 bases from J; bases unmatched to any gene: 7. CDR3 loop: CASSQGQRGDSEQFF. CDR3 DNA sequence: TGCGCCAGCAGCCAAGGGCAGCGGGGGGATTCTGAGCAGTTCTTC.

The chain employs TRBV2 and TRBJ2-3; D is uncertain. This CDR3 is 14 amino acids long. Deletions cut 2 bases from V and 2 bases from J, with 8 bases between. Germline loops: CDR1 SNHLY, CDR2 FYNNEI. As DNA, the CDR3 is TGTGCCAGCAGTGAACGGCATCCCACAGATACGCAGTATTTT. Amino acid sequence: CASSERHPTDTQYF. The variable domain in full, completed from reference TRBV2 and TRBJ2-3, reads EPEVTQTPSHQVTQMGQEVILRCVPISNHLYFYWYRQILGQKVEFLVSFYNNEISEKSEIFDDQFSVERPDGSNFTLKIRSTKLEDSAMYFCASSERHPTDTQYFGPGTRLTVL.

In this sample, this clone turned up a few times. The chain employs TRBV7-7 and TRBJ2-3; 11 bases match TRBD2. This CDR3 has 15 amino acids. Germline values: CDR1 SSHAT, CDR2 FNYEAQ (reference sequence). The V gene end was trimmed by 5 bases and the J gene end by 2 bases; junction bases not matched to a gene: 3. CDR3: CASSPLAGVTDTQYF. In nucleotides, the CDR3 is TGTGCCAGCAGCCCACTAGCGGGGGTCACAGATACGCAGTATTTT.

The rearrangement uses TRBV30 and TRBJ2-2, with 7 bases identical to TRBD1. The CDR3 length is 13 residues. V was clipped by 4 bases and J by 5 bases; unmatched bases: 4. CDR1 and CDR2 (germline): GTSNPN, SVGIG (reference sequence). The CDR3: CAWIQGWTGELFF. The CDR3 coding sequence is TGTGCCTGGATACAGGGGTGGACCGGGGAGCTGTTTTTT. Supplemented by reference TRBV30 and TRBJ2-2, the full variable domain reads SQTIHQWPATLVQPVGSPLSLECTVEGTSNPNLYWYRQAAGRGLQLLFYSVGIGQISSEVPQNLSASRPQDRQFILSSKKLLLSDSGFYLCAWIQGWTGELFFGEGSRLTVL.

This chain connects TRBV9 to TRBJ2-3, with 7 bases fitting TRBD1. After removal of 0 bases from V and 1 base from J, the junction contained 8 bases not matched to a gene. The CDR3 length is 17 residues. Germline-derived CDR1 and CDR2 are SGDLS and YYNGEE. CDR3 nucleotides: TGTGCCAGCAGCGTAGCGGCAGGGGGTGTCGGCACAGATACGCAGTATTTT. The encoded protein is CASSVAAGGVGTDTQYF.